These 28 T cell receptor beta chains came from one sample sequenced in a study of blood T cell repertoires in COVID-19. The protocol was immunoSEQ multiplex PCR, while the TCRdb copy is restricted to in-frame clones and leaves out a portion. The table includes around 200,000 clones, less than 90% detected once. Sequences were obtained from peripheral blood. The receptors shown here come from a man between 65 and 85 years old with active or convalescent COVID-19.

The table lists this clone with many counts. This sequence joins TRBV4-3 and TRBJ1-2, with D perhaps TRBD1 (5 bases). Deletions cut 0 bases from V and 8 bases from J, with 10 bases between. The germline V gene has CDR1 LGHNA and CDR2 YSLEER. The CDR3 consists of 13 residues. CDR3 residues: CASSQEPGLGYTF. CDR3 in DNA: TGCGCCAGCAGCCAAGAACCAGGGCTAGGCTACACCTTC.

The chain uses TRBV19 and TRBJ1-1; 10 bases are a match to TRBD1. The germline V gene encodes CDR1 LNHDA and CDR2 SQIVND (reference sequence). The CDR3 spans 15 residues. V lost 6 bases to trimming and J lost 0 bases; unmatched junction nucleotides: 4. The DNA for the CDR3 is TGTGCCAGTAGCCTGGGACAGGGGATGAACACTGAAGCTTTCTTT. This sequence encodes CASSLGQGMNTEAFF.

V gene TRBV9 combines with J gene TRBJ2-7, with 12 bases aligning to TRBD2. Germline V gene lookup returns CDR1 SGDLS and CDR2 YYNGEE. The CDR3 totals 15 residues. V dropped 4 bases and J dropped 4; count of bases not matched to a gene: 6. CDR3 in DNA: TGTGCCAGCAGCCCACTAGCGGGAGGCCGATACGAGCAGTACTTC. It yields the protein CASSPLAGGRYEQYF.

The J gene is TRBJ1-2, the V gene TRBV5-4; D might be TRBD1 (5 bases). The germline V and J ends were trimmed by 0 bases and 4 bases, with 10 bases remaining between them. The CDR3 runs 14 residues. Germline V gives CDR1 SGHNT, CDR2 YYREEE (reference sequence). CDR3 in amino acids: CASSLGRALYGYTF. CDR3 sequence (DNA): TGTGCCAGCAGCTTGGGCAGGGCTCTCTATGGCTACACCTTC.

This chain joins TRBV6-5 and TRBJ1-6; no clear D gene. Trimming took 3 bases from V and 10 from J, leaving 7 bases between them. The CDR3 is made up of 12 amino acids. The germline gives CDR1 MNHEY, CDR2 SVGAGI. Here the CDR3 reads CASSYRGSPLHF. The CDR3 DNA reads TGTGCCAGCAGTTATCGGGGATCACCCCTCCACTTT.

CDR3 region: CSASTPYGYTF. The CDR3 coding sequence is TGCAGTGCCTCGACACCTTATGGCTACACCTTC. The chain uses TRBV20-1 and TRBJ1-2; the D is unclear. This CDR3 has 11 residues. The V gene lost 6 bases and the J gene lost 5 bases, with 10 bases spanning the gap. From germline, CDR1 is DFQATT and CDR2 SNEGSKA (reference sequence).

The chain employs TRBV7-9 and TRBJ2-1; TRBD1 matches at 9 bases. V was clipped by 7 bases and J by 6 bases; unmatched bases: 7. This CDR3 has 14 residues. CDR1 and CDR2 (germline): SEHNR, FQNEAQ (reference sequence). CDR3 region: CASIPGQGGNEQFF. CDR3 coding DNA: TGTGCCAGCATCCCGGGACAGGGCGGCAATGAGCAGTTCTTC.

The table lists this clone with a few counts. The chain links TRBV5-1 to TRBJ2-5, with 8 bases identical to TRBD1. V lost 4 bases to trimming and J lost 2 bases; unmatched junction nucleotides: 4. CDR1 and CDR2 (germline): SGHRS, YFSETQ. The CDR3 sequence is 14 residues long. Written as DNA, the CDR3 is TGCGCCAGCAGCCCCCGGACAGGGCAAGAGACCCAGTACTTC. Protein: CASSPRTGQETQYF.

The rearrangement links TRBV5-1 to TRBJ1-2; 10 bases are shared with TRBD1. Trimming cost V 3 bases and J 1 base; bases outside gene matches: 24. In germline, CDR1 is SGHRS, CDR2 YFSETQ. The CDR3 loop spans 22 amino acids. CDR3 protein: CASSWTGQGPSQSPWINYGYTF. DNA for the CDR3: TGCGCCAGCAGCTGGACGGGACAGGGGCCGTCCCAGAGTCCCTGGATTAACTATGGCTACACCTTC.

The V call is TRBV27, the J call TRBJ1-5; D not certain. The CDR3 is 14 amino acids. V was clipped by 3 bases and J by 5 bases, with 11 bases between them. Germline CDR1 MNHEY, CDR2 SMNVEV (reference sequence). CDR3 coding DNA: TGTGCCAGCAGTTTCGGAGGTAATGATCAGCCCCAGCATTTT. It codes for CASSFGGNDQPQHF.

The gene calls are TRBV11-2 and TRBJ2-1; D possibly corresponds to TRBD2 (6 bases). V lost 3 bases, J lost 0 bases, and 12 bases lay in between. The CDR3 contains 16 residues. CDR1 is SGHAT and CDR2 is FQNNGV in the germline V gene. The CDR3 region is CASSFRDSSSYNEQFF. The CDR3 nucleotides read TGTGCCAGCAGCTTCAGGGACTCCTCCTCCTACAATGAGCAGTTCTTC.

The chain is built from TRBV28 and TRBJ2-7, with TRBD1 matching over 7 bases. J gave up 4 bases and V 1 base, and 19 bases lay outside the gene matches. CDR1 MDHEN and CDR2 SYDVKM come from the germline V gene. The length of the CDR3 is 19 residues. The CDR3 DNA sequence: TGTGCCAGCAGTTTATTTGACGCGGAGAGGACAGGTTCGAATTACGAGCAGTACTTC. It specifies CASSLFDAERTGSNYEQYF.

In this sample, this clone turned up a few times. The genes are TRBV3-1 (or the pseudogene TRBV3-2) and TRBJ1-2, with TRBD1 identical over 9 bases. CDR1 and CDR2 (germline): LGHDT, YNNKEL (reference sequence). The CDR3 has 13 amino acids. The V gene end was trimmed by 4 bases and the J gene end by 8 bases; junction bases not matched to a gene: 5. CDR3 nucleotides: TGTGCCAGCAGCCCATACAGGGGGCTGGGCTACACCTTC. Its protein is CASSPYRGLGYTF.

Comments on this clone: The same CDR3 also results from other DNA sequences found in this sample. This rearrangement joins TRBV11-2 to TRBJ1-2, with D possibly being TRBD1 (5 bases). V shed 6 bases and J shed 4 bases, with 15 bases lying between them. Germline V gives CDR1 SGHAT, CDR2 FQNNGV. The length of the CDR3 is 14 residues. The CDR3 DNA reads TGTGCCAGCAGTTTCGCGGGGGGGAGCTATGGCTACACCTTC. It is translated as CASSFAGGSYGYTF.

The V call is TRBV24-1, the J call TRBJ2-3; a weak D match, TRBD2 (6 bases). Per germline, CDR1 KGHDR and CDR2 SFDVKD. CDR3 length: 13 residues. The V end was cut by 5 bases, the J end by 5 bases, with 10 bases between. For the CDR3, the DNA is TGTGCCACCAGTGTCGGGAGTTTAGATACGCAGTATTTT. It specifies CATSVGSLDTQYF.

In nucleotides, the CDR3 is TGTGCCAGCTCACCTACAGCAGACGTCTATGGCTACACCTTC. It codes for CASSPTADVYGYTF. This chain links TRBV18 with TRBJ1-2; D not certain. Germline V CDR1 and CDR2: KGHSH, LQKENI. The CDR3 totals 14 residues. Trimming removed 3 bases at V and 4 bases at J, with 12 bases between.

The rearrangement joins TRBV9 to TRBJ2-1; 9 bases agree with TRBD2. The J segment lost 3 bases and the V segment lost 0 bases, leaving 1 base of the junction unmatched. There are 15 residues in the CDR3. Germline V gene sequence: CDR1 SGDLS, CDR2 YYNGEE. CDR3 loop: CASSVGGRGYNEQFF. CDR3 bases: TGTGCCAGCAGCGTAGGCGGGAGGGGCTACAATGAGCAGTTCTTC.

This chain joins TRBV7-3 and TRBJ2-5, with 10 bases aligning to TRBD2. CDR1 and CDR2 (germline): SGHTA, FQGTGA. V was clipped by 2 bases and J by 5 bases; unmatched bases: 5. This CDR3 has 15 residues. The CDR3 DNA reads as TGTGCCAGCAGCTTAGCTAGCGGGAGTGGGGAGACCCAGTACTTC. This gives the protein CASSLASGSGETQYF.

This sequence joins TRBV10-1 and TRBJ1-1, with TRBD1 as a possible D gene (6 bases). Germline CDR1 and CDR2: WNHNN and SYGVQD (reference sequence). Trimming cost V 6 bases and J 1 base, with 9 bases left between them. The CDR3 is 13 residues long. The CDR3 sequence: CASRGHENTEAFF. CDR3 nucleotides: TGCGCCAGCAGGGGACACGAGAACACTGAAGCTTTCTTT.

This rearrangement joins TRBV30 to TRBJ1-2; D gene ambiguous. The germline V and J ends were trimmed by 1 base and 4 bases, with 16 bases remaining between them. This CDR3 has 15 amino acids. Per germline, CDR1 GTSNPN and CDR2 SVGIG (reference sequence). DNA of the CDR3: TGTGCCTGGAGTGAGGTATTGGGAGCGACCTATGGCTACACCTTC. It encodes CAWSEVLGATYGYTF. The full variable domain, rest sourced from reference TRBV30 and TRBJ1-2, is SQTIHQWPATLVQPVGSPLSLECTVEGTSNPNLYWYRQAAGRGLQLLFYSVGIGQISSEVPQNLSASRPQDRQFILSSKKLLLSDSGFYLCAWSEVLGATYGYTFGSGTRLTVV.

This chain uses TRBV9 with TRBJ2-7; 12 bases match TRBD2. This CDR3 is built from 18 residues. V lost 1 base, J lost 4 bases, and 12 bases stayed unmatched. Germline values: CDR1 SGDLS, CDR2 YYNGEE. The CDR3: CASSVSGLAGGFAYEQYF. CDR3 coding DNA: TGTGCCAGCAGCGTATCGGGGCTAGCGGGAGGGTTCGCTTACGAGCAGTACTTC.

The genes are TRBV11-2 and TRBJ1-1, with D hard to call. This CDR3 region has 14 residues. Trimming took 3 bases from V and 14 from J, leaving 22 bases between them. Germline V gene data show CDR1 as SGHAT and CDR2 as FQNNGV. In DNA, the CDR3 is TGTGCCAGCAGCTTTAGCGGCTCCGGAACGTTCCCCTTCTTT. This sequence encodes CASSFSGSGTFPFF.

The gene calls are TRBV7-6 and TRBJ2-5; TRBD2 is a possible D gene (5 bases). V lost 4 bases, J lost 4 bases, and 16 bases lay in between. The CDR3 contains 15 residues. Germline values: CDR1 SGHVS, CDR2 FNYEAQ. The CDR3 here is CASSSPRSAGETQYF. Here the CDR3 DNA reads TGTGCCAGCAGCTCCCCTCGGAGCGCGGGAGAGACCCAGTACTTC.

The chain is built from TRBV12-5 and TRBJ2-3; 9 bases match TRBD1. Germline CDR1 and CDR2: LGHNT and FRNRAP. There are 17 residues in the CDR3. The junction had 7 bases not matched to a gene; V was cut back by 3 bases and J by 0 bases. The CDR3 DNA is TGTGCTAGTGGTTTCGGGACAGGGTTTACTAGCACAGATACGCAGTATTTT. Translating gives CASGFGTGFTSTDTQYF.

The chain has TRBV25-1 and TRBJ2-2; 7 bases line up with TRBD1. This CDR3 comprises 16 residues. V lost 3 bases, J lost 2 bases, and 6 bases stayed unmatched. Germline CDR1 is MGHDK and CDR2 is SYGVNS. The CDR3 sequence: CASSDIGTVNTGELFF. Written as DNA, the CDR3 is TGTGCCAGCAGTGATATTGGGACAGTAAACACCGGGGAGCTGTTTTTT.

This clone was seen a handful of times. The genes are TRBV27 and TRBJ1-1, with 8 bases identical to TRBD1. Germline CDR1 reads MNHEY; CDR2 reads SMNVEV (reference sequence). V was pared by 5 bases and J by 0 bases, with 2 bases of the junction left unmatched. This CDR3 region has 14 residues. The CDR3: CASSVQGVNTEAFF. In DNA form, the CDR3 reads TGTGCCAGCAGTGTACAGGGGGTGAACACTGAAGCTTTCTTT.

CDR3 sequence: CASSFATGAYEQYF. CDR3 nucleotide sequence: TGTGCCAGCAGTTTCGCCACAGGGGCCTACGAGCAGTACTTC. V is TRBV28 and J is TRBJ2-7; 7 positions agree with TRBD1. V shed 3 bases, J shed 2 bases, and the junction held 4 bases outside the gene matches. In germline, CDR1 is MDHEN, CDR2 SYDVKM. This CDR3 is built from 14 residues.

The chain uses TRBV2 and TRBJ2-3, with 8 bases matching TRBD2. The CDR3 length is 15 residues. Germline values: CDR1 SNHLY, CDR2 FYNNEI. V lost 2 bases, J lost 6 bases, and 7 bases stayed unmatched. The CDR3 here is CASSEFRGGRDTQYF. CDR3 nucleotide sequence: TGTGCCAGCAGTGAATTCCGGGGGGGAAGGGATACGCAGTATTTT.